This T cell receptor (beta chain) came from a study of blood T cell repertoires in COVID-19. The ends were cut back, 3 bases at V and 2 bases at J, with 11 bases in the middle. Germline CDR1 and CDR2: KGHSH and LQKENI. CDR3 length equals 14 residues. TCRdb's copy holds only in-frame clones and misses some; the assay was immunoSEQ multiplex PCR. Of roughly 400,000 clones in the sample, around 87% are singletons; the top ten hold roughly 2%. The source is a woman in her sixties with COVID-19, enrolled during active disease. This chain uses TRBV18 with TRBJ2-7; the D gene is possibly TRBD2 (5 bases). The sample taken for sequencing was peripheral blood. The CDR3 DNA reads as TGTGCCAGCTCACCTTACGAGGAGGCCTACGAGCAGTACTTC. Its protein is CASSPYEEAYEQYF.